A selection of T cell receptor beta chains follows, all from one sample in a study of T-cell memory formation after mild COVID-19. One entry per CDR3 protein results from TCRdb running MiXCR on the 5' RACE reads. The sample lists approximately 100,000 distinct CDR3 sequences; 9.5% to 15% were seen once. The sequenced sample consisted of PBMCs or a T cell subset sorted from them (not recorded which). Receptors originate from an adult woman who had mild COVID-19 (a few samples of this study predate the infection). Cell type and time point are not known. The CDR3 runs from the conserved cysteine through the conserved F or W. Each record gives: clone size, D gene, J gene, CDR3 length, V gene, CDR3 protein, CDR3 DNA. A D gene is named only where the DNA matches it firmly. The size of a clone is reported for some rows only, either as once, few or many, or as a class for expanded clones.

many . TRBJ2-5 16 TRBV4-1 CASSQGPSWPGETQYF TGCGCCAGCAGCCAAGGGCCTTCCTGGCCGGGCGAGACCCAGTACTTC
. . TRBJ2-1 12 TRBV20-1 CSAPMENNEQFF TGCAGTGCTCCGATGGAAAACAATGAGCAGTTCTTC
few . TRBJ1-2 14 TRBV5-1 CASMEPGWDYGYTF TGCGCCAGCATGGAGCCAGGGTGGGACTATGGCTACACCTTC
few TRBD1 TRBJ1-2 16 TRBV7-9 CASSPSLADRSYGYTF TGTGCCAGCAGCCCTAGCCTAGCGGACAGGTCCTATGGCTACACCTTC
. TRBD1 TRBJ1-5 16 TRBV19 CASQPGQGYLNQPQHF TGTGCCAGTCAACCGGGACAGGGATATCTCAATCAGCCCCAGCATTTT
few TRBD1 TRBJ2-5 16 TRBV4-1 CASSQDSGDRAETQYF TGCGCCAGCAGCCAAGATAGTGGGGACAGGGCAGAGACCCAGTACTTC
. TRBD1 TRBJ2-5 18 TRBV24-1 CATSDWAPTGVVQETQYF TGTGCCACCAGTGATTGGGCTCCTACAGGGGTCGTTCAAGAGACCCAGTACTTC
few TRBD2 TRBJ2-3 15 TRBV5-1 CASSYLGGAADTQYF TGCGCCAGCAGCTATCTCGGGGGGGCGGCAGATACGCAGTATTTT
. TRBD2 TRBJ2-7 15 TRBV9 CASSGSSGTPYEQYF TGTGCCAGCAGCGGGAGTAGCGGGACCCCCTACGAGCAGTACTTC
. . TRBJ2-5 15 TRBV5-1 CASSQGTTTQETQYF TGCGCCAGCAGCCAGGGGACTACCACCCAAGAGACCCAGTACTTC
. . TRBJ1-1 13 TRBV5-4 CASSYGANAEAFF TGTGCCAGCAGCTATGGGGCCAACGCTGAAGCTTTCTTT
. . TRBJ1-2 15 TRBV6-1 CASSETQYLNYGYTF TGTGCCAGCAGTGAAACCCAGTATTTAAACTATGGCTACACCTTC
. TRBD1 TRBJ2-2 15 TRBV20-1 CSAIRTGGNTGELFF TGCAGTGCTATCAGGACAGGGGGCAACACCGGGGAGCTGTTTTTT
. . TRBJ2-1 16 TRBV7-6 CASSPRVGGSYNEQFF TGTGCCAGCAGCCCCCGTGTTGGCGGTTCCTACAATGAGCAGTTCTTC
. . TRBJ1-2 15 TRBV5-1 CASSQERGGDYGYTF TGCGCCAGCAGCCAAGAAAGGGGCGGCGACTATGGCTACACCTTC
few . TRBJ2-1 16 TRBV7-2 CASSPLRGQASNEQFF TGTGCCAGCAGTCCTTTGCGCGGCCAAGCCTCCAATGAGCAGTTCTTC
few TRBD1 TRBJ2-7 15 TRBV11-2 CASSFRTGTFYEQYF TGTGCCAGCAGCTTTAGGACAGGGACCTTCTACGAGCAGTACTTC
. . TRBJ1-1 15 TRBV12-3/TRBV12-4 CASRGISGVNTEAFF TGTGCCAGCAGGGGAATATCAGGGGTGAACACTGAAGCTTTCTTT
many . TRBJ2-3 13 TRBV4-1 CASSQPTGDTQYF TGCGCCAGCAGCCAACCTACCGGGGATACGCAGTATTTT
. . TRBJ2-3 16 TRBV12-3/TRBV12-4 CASTPPGTSYTDTQYF TGTGCCAGCACCCCCCCCGGAACTAGCTACACAGATACGCAGTATTTT
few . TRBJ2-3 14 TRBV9 CASSVDPTGDTQYF TGTGCCAGCAGCGTAGACCCGACGGGGGATACGCAGTATTTT
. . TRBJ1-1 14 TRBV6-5 CASSYTTGHTEAFF TGTGCCAGCAGTTACACCACAGGACACACTGAAGCTTTCTTT
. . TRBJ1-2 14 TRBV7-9 CASSPGPRRYGYTF TGTGCCAGCAGCCCGGGACCGCGCCGCTATGGCTACACCTTC
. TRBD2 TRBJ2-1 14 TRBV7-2 CASSEGLAINEQFF TGTGCCAGCAGCGAAGGACTAGCCATCAATGAGCAGTTCTTC
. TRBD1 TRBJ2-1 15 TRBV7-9 CASSRRDRAQGEQFF TGTGCCAGCAGCCGCCGGGACAGGGCTCAGGGTGAGCAGTTCTTC
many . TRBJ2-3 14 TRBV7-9 CASSLNEGGDTQYF TGTGCCAGCAGCTTAAATGAAGGAGGAGATACGCAGTATTTT
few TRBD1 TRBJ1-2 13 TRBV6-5 CASSPTGVYGYTF TGTGCCAGCAGTCCTACAGGGGTGTATGGCTACACCTTC
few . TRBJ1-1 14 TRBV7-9 CASSLVRLGTEAFF TGTGCCAGCAGCTTAGTGCGGCTCGGCACTGAAGCTTTCTTT
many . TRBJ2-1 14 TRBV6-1 CASSGLSSYNEQFF TGTGCCAGCAGTGGACTGAGCTCCTACAATGAGCAGTTCTTC
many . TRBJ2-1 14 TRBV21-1 CASSKHKAYNEQFF TGTGCCAGCAGCAAACATAAAGCCTACAATGAGCAGTTCTTC
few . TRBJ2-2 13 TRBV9 CASSEEGTGELFF TGTGCCAGCAGCGAAGAGGGAACCGGGGAGCTGTTTTTT
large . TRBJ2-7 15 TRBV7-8 CASSFRHEGTYEQYF TGTGCCAGCAGCTTTCGGCATGAGGGTACCTACGAGCAGTACTTC
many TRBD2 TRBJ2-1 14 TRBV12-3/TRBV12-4 CASGTSQFSGEQFF TGTGCCAGCGGGACTAGCCAATTCTCCGGGGAGCAGTTCTTC
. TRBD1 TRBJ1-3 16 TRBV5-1 CASSLGQGGSGNTIYF TGCGCCAGCAGCTTGGGACAGGGGGGCTCTGGAAACACCATATATTTT
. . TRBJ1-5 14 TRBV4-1 CASSQGPGVQPQHF TGCGCCAGCAGCCAGGGACCGGGGGTTCAGCCCCAGCATTTT
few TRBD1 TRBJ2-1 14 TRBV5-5 CASSLRQGYNEQFF TGTGCCAGCAGCTTGAGACAGGGCTACAATGAGCAGTTCTTC
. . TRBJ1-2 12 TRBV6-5 CASSSGAYGYTF TGTGCCAGCAGTTCGGGGGCGTATGGCTACACCTTC
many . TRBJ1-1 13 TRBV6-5 CASSYELNTEAFF TGTGCCAGCAGTTATGAGCTGAACACTGAAGCTTTCTTT
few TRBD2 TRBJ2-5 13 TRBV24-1 CATSLAGEETQYF TGTGCCACCAGTTTAGCGGGTGAAGAGACCCAGTACTTC
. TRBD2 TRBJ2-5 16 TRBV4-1 CASSQTAAGEQETQYF TGCGCCAGCAGCCAAACCGCGGCGGGGGAACAAGAGACCCAGTACTTC
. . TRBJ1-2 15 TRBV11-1 CASSPGTSGVYGYTF TGTGCCAGCAGCCCAGGGACATCAGGCGTTTATGGCTACACCTTC
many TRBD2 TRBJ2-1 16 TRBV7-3 CASSLTGGRGYNEQFF TGTGCCAGCAGCTTAACGGGCGGGAGGGGCTACAATGAGCAGTTCTTC
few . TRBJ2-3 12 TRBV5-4 CASSWGPDTQYF TGTGCCAGCAGCTGGGGCCCAGATACGCAGTATTTT
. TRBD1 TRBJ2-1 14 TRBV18 CASSPPGTGHGQFF TGTGCCAGCTCACCACCCGGGACAGGTCATGGGCAGTTCTTC